This TCR beta chain was captured by sequencing in a study of T cell repertoires in cytomegalovirus infection. Overall study: Recently identified HLA-C-restricted CMV epitopes were used, and well-studied HLA-B-restricted CMV epitopes were used as well. CMV infection plus the matching HLA type was flagged by public TCR beta signatures.

Study observations and caveats: Summed frequency of shared TCR beta families picked out CMV carriers who also had the relevant HLA.

This CDR3 spans 16 amino acids. Trimming cost V 1 base and J 1 base, with 11 bases left between them. Germline values: CDR1 SGHVS, CDR2 FNYEAQ. TCRdb redid the calling of the reads with MiXCR, one entry per CDR3 protein. The data contain about 700,000 distinct CDR3 sequences, around 32% of them seen just once; the ten biggest clones take up roughly 18%. This clonotype was seen only a few times. Its antigen is still unknown. The material was cultured PBMCs, obtained from culture after CMV antigen stimulation. The receptor was derived from a human donor in good health (CMV status not recorded). Some clones in this sample may be carry-over from other donors' samples. The chain has TRBV7-6 and TRBJ1-5, with D tentatively TRBD1 (6 bases). The CDR3 sequence is CASSLEQGLSNQPQHF. CDR3 in DNA: TGTGCCAGCAGCTTAGAACAGGGCTTAAGCAATCAGCCCCAGCATTTT.